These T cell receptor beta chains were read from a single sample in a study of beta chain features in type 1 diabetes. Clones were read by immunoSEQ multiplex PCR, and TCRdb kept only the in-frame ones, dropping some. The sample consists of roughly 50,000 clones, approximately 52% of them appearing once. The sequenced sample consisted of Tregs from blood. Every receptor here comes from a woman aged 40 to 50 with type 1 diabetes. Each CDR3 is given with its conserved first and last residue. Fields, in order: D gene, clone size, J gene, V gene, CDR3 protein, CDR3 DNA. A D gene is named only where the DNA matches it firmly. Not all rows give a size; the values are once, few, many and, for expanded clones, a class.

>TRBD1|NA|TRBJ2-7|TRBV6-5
CASSPGTGVGEQYF
TGTGCCAGCAGTCCCGGGACAGGGGTTGGAGAGCAGTACTTC
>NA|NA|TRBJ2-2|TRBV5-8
CASSKVGGSNTGELFF
TGTGCCAGCAGCAAGGTGGGGGGATCGAACACCGGGGAGCTGTTTTTT
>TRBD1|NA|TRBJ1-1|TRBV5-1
CASSLGQLSLEAFF
TGCGCCAGCAGCCTGGGACAGCTCTCTCTTGAAGCTTTCTTT
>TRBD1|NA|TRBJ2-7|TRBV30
CAWSNRGTGSYEQYF
TGTGCCTGGAGTAACCGGGGGACAGGGAGCTACGAGCAGTACTTC
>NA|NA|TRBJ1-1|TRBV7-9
CASSLRGGMNTEAFF
TGTGCCAGCAGCTTACGGGGGGGGATGAACACTGAAGCTTTCTTT
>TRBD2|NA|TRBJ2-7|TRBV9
CASSVGLAEPYEQYF
TGTGCCAGCAGCGTAGGGCTAGCGGAACCCTACGAGCAGTACTTC
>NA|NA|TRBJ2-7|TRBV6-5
CASRAHREQYF
TGTGCCAGCAGAGCCCACAGAGAGCAGTACTTC
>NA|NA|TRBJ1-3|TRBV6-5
CASSPDRSPGNTIYF
TGTGCCAGCAGTCCCGACAGGAGTCCTGGAAACACCATATATTTT
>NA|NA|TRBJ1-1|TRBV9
CASSARARQGNTEAFF
TGTGCCAGCAGCGCCAGAGCGAGGCAGGGGAACACTGAAGCTTTCTTT
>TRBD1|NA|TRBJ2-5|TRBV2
CASSGGGRGEARETQYF
TGTGCCAGCAGTGGAGGGGGCAGGGGTGAGGCAAGAGAGACCCAGTACTTC
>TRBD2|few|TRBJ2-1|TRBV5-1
CASSFLGGSSGEQFF
TGCGCCAGCAGCTTTCTAGGCGGGAGCTCGGGTGAGCAGTTCTTC
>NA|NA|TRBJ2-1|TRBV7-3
CASSLNGGFFDEQFF
TGTGCCAGCAGCTTAAACGGGGGATTTTTCGATGAGCAGTTCTTC
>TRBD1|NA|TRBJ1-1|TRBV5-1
CASSYQQGVNTEAFF
TGCGCCAGCAGTTATCAACAGGGGGTGAACACTGAAGCTTTCTTT
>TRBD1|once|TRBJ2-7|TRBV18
CASSPTGAEDEQYF
TGTGCCAGCTCACCGACAGGGGCTGAGGACGAGCAGTACTTC
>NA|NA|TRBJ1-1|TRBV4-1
CASSREGAAGAFF
TGCGCCAGCAGCCGGGAAGGGGCGGCAGGAGCTTTCTTT
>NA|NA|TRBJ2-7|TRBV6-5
CASSPHRPQFYEQYF
TGTGCCAGCAGCCCCCACAGACCTCAATTCTACGAGCAGTACTTC
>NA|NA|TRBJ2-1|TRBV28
CASTFTRSSYNEQFF
TGTGCCAGCACCTTCACACGGAGCTCCTACAATGAGCAGTTCTTC
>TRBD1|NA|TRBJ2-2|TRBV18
CASSPITGTVNTGELFF
TGTGCCAGCTCACCAATTACCGGGACAGTGAACACCGGGGAGCTGTTTTTT
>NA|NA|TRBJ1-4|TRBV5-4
CASSPRANEKLFF
TGTGCCAGCAGCCCCCGGGCTAATGAAAAACTGTTTTTT
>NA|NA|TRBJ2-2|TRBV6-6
CASSYSGVGGTGELFF
TGTGCCAGCAGTTACTCGGGGGTCGGGGGAACCGGGGAGCTGTTTTTT
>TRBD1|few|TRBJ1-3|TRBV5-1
CASSLDRGASGNTIYF
TGCGCCAGCAGCTTGGACAGGGGGGCTTCTGGAAACACCATATATTTT
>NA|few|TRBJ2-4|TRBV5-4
CASSTGQGNIQYF
TGTGCCAGCAGCACAGGGCAGGGGAACATTCAGTACTTC
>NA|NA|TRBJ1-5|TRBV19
CASNPLRGGSNQPQHF
TGTGCCAGTAACCCCTTACGCGGAGGGAGCAATCAGCCCCAGCATTTT
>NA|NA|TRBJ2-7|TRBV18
CASSPAGLYEQYF
TGTGCCAGCTCACCGGCAGGTCTCTACGAGCAGTACTTC
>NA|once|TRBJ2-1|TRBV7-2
CASSLAIAGWTYNEQFF
TGTGCCAGCAGCTTAGCGATAGCAGGGTGGACCTACAATGAGCAGTTCTTC
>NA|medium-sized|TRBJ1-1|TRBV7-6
CASSSGRDTEAFF
TGTGCCAGCAGCTCGGGCAGGGACACTGAAGCTTTCTTT
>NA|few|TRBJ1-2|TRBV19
CASSSGFYGYTF
TGTGCCAGTAGTTCGGGATTCTATGGCTACACCTTC
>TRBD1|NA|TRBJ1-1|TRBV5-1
CASGTGGFRRTEAFF
TGCGCCAGCGGGACAGGGGGCTTTCGCAGGACTGAAGCTTTCTTT
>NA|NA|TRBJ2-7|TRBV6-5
CASSYSNPGDSYEQYF
TGTGCCAGCAGTTACTCTAACCCAGGGGACTCCTACGAGCAGTACTTC
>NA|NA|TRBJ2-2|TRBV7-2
CASSLTGRGGPGELFF
TGTGCCAGCAGCTTAACGGGGAGGGGGGGACCCGGGGAGCTGTTTTTT
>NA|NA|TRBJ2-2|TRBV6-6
CASAQDTQNTGELFF
TGTGCCAGTGCTCAGGACACCCAGAACACCGGGGAGCTGTTTTTT
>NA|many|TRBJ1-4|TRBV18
CASSPNTAREKLFF
TGTGCCAGCTCACCGAATACCGCGAGGGAAAAACTGTTTTTT
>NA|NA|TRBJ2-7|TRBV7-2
CASSPTGGALTYEQYF
TGTGCCAGCAGCCCAACAGGGGGGGCCCTAACCTACGAGCAGTACTTC
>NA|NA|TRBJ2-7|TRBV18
CASSNGGSYEQYF
TGTGCCAGCTCAAACGGGGGCTCCTACGAGCAGTACTTC
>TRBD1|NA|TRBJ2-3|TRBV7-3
CASSYLRDSTTQYF
TGTGCCAGCAGCTACCTCCGGGACAGCACTACGCAGTATTTT
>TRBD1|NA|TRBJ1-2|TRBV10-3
CAISDQGAGGYTF
TGTGCCATCAGTGATCAGGGGGCGGGTGGCTACACCTTC
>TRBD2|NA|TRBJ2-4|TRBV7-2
CASSYPGLAGGKNIQYF
TGTGCCAGCAGCTATCCGGGACTAGCGGGTGGCAAAAACATTCAGTACTTC
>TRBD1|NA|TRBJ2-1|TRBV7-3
CASSLTTGSHNEQFF
TGTGCCAGCAGCTTAACGACAGGGTCTCACAATGAGCAGTTCTTC
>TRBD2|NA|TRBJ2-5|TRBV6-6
CASSYPSGRGGETQYF
TGTGCCAGCAGTTACCCCAGCGGGAGGGGGGGGGAGACCCAGTACTTC
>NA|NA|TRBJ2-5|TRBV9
CASSAGQRSVWETQYF
TGTGCCAGCAGCGCCGGACAGCGTTCTGTATGGGAGACCCAGTACTTC
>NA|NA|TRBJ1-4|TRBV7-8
CASSFLGVEKLFF
TGTGCCAGCAGCTTTTTAGGGGTCGAAAAACTGTTTTTT
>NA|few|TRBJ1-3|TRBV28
CASSFPGSGNTIYF
TGTGCCAGCAGTTTCCCCGGGTCTGGAAACACCATATATTTT
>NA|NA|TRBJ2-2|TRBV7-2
CASSLLSGSTGELFF
TGTGCCAGCAGCTTGTTAAGCGGAAGCACCGGGGAGCTGTTTTTT
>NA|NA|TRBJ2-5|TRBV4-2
CASSQVSGFRQGSQETQYF
TGTGCCAGCAGCCAAGTGTCGGGTTTTAGGCAGGGGAGCCAAGAGACCCAGTACTTC
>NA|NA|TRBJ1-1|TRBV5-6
CASTPGSEAFF
TGTGCCAGCACTCCAGGGTCTGAAGCTTTCTTT
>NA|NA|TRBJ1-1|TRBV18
CASSPETQNTEAFF
TGTGCCAGCTCACCAGAGACACAGAACACTGAAGCTTTCTTT
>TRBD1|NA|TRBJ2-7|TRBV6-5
CASSYGTGTLSYGQYF
TGTGCCAGCAGTTACGGGACAGGAACGTTATCCTACGGGCAGTACTTC
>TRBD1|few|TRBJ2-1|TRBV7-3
CALSGGRYEQFF
TGTGCCCTGTCAGGGGGCCGGTATGAGCAGTTCTTC
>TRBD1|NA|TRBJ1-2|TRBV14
CASSQDPRTGGNYGYTF
TGTGCCAGCAGCCAAGATCCACGGACAGGCGGAAACTATGGCTACACCTTC
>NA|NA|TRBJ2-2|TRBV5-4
CASSLAALNTGELFF
TGTGCCAGCAGCTTAGCCGCATTGAACACCGGGGAGCTGTTTTTT
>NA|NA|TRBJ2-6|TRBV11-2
CASSLAILQGGANVLTF
TGTGCCAGCAGCTTAGCCATCCTTCAGGGTGGTGCCAACGTCCTGACTTTC
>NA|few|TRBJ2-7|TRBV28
CASTGTSLSYEQYF
TGTGCCAGCACCGGGACAAGCCTCTCCTACGAGCAGTACTTC
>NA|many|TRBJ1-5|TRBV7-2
CASSLTGGNQPQHF
TGTGCCAGCAGCTTAACAGGAGGCAATCAGCCCCAGCATTTT
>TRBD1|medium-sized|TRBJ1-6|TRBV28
CASSPPGQGTGSPLHF
TGTGCCAGCAGTCCCCCGGGACAGGGGACCGGGTCACCCCTCCACTTT
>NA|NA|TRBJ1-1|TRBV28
CASSLKRTEAFF
TGTGCCAGCAGTTTAAAGCGGACTGAAGCTTTCTTT
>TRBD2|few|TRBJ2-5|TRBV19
CASSVAGGPKTQYF
TGTGCCAGTAGTGTAGCGGGGGGGCCGAAGACCCAGTACTTC
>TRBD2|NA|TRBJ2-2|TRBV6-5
CASSYLAGGYTGELFF
TGTGCCAGCAGTTACCTAGCGGGAGGGTACACCGGGGAGCTGTTTTTT
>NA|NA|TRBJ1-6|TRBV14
CASSLEGAGPNSPLHF
TGTGCCAGCAGCCTCGAGGGAGCCGGGCCTAATTCACCCCTCCACTTT